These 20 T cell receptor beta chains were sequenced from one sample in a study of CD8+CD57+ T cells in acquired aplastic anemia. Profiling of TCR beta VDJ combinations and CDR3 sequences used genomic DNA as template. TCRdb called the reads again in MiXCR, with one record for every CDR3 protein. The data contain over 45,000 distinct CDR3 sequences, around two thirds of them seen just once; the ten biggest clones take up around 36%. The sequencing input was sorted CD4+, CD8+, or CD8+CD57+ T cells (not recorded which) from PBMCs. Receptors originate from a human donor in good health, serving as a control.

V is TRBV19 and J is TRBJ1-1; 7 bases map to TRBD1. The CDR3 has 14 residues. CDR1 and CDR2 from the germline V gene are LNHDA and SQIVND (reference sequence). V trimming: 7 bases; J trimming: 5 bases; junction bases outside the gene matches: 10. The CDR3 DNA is TGTGCCAGTATGCAGACAGGGAGGTATACTGAAGCTTTCTTT. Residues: CASMQTGRYTEAFF.

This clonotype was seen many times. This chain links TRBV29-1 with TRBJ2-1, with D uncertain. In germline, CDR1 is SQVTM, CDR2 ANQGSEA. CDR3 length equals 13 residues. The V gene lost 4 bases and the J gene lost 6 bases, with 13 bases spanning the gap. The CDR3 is CSVVWRYLNEQFF. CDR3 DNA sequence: TGCAGCGTTGTGTGGCGGTACCTCAATGAGCAGTTCTTC.

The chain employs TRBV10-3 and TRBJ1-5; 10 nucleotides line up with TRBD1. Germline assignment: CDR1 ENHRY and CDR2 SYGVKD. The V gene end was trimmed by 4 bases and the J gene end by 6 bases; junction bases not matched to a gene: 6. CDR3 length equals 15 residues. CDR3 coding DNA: TGTGCCATCAGTGGGACAGGGGGTAGCGGTCAGCCCCAGCATTTT. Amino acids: CAISGTGGSGQPQHF.

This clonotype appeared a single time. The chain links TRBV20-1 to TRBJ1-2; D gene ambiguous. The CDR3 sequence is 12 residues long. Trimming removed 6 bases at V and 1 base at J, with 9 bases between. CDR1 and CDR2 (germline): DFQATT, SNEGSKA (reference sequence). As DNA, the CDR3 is TGCAGTGCGTTCGGTATTAACTATGGCTACACCTTC. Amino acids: CSAFGINYGYTF.

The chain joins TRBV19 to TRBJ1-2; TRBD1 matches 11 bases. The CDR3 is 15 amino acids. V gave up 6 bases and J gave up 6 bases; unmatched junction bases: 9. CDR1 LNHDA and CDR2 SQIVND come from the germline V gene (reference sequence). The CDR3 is CASRPGGQGAHGYTF. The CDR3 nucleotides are TGTGCCAGTAGACCCGGCGGACAGGGGGCGCATGGCTACACCTTC.

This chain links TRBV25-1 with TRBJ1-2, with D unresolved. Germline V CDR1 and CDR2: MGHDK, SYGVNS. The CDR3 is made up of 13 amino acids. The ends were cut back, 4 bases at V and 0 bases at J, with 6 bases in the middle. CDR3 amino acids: CASSGGANYGYTF. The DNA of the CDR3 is TGTGCCAGCAGTGGGGGAGCTAACTATGGCTACACCTTC.

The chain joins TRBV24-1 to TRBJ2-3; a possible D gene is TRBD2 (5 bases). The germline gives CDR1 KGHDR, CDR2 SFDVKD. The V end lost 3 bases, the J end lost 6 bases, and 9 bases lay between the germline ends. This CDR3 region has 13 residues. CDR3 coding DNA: TGTGCCACCAGTGATGGGAGATCGGATACGCAGTATTTT. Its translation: CATSDGRSDTQYF.

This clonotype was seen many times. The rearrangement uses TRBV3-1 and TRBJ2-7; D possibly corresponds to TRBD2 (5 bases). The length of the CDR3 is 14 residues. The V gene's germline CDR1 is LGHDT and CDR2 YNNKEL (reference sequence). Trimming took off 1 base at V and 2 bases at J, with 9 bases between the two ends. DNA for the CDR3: TGTGCCAGCAGCCAAGCCCTCGGGGCCTACGAGCAGTACTTC. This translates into CASSQALGAYEQYF.

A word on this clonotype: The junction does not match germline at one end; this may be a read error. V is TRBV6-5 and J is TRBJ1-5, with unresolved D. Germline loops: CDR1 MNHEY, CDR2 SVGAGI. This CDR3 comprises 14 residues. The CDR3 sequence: CASSYLGSDQPQHF. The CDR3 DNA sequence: TGTGCCAGCAGTTACTTGGGTAGCGATCAGCCCCAGCATTTT.

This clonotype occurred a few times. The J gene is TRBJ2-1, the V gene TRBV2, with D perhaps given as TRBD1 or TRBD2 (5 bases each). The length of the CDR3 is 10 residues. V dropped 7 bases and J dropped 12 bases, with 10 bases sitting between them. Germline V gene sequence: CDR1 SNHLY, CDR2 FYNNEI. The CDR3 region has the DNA TGTGCCAGCATGGGGGACGGGCAGTTCTTC. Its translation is CASMGDGQFF.

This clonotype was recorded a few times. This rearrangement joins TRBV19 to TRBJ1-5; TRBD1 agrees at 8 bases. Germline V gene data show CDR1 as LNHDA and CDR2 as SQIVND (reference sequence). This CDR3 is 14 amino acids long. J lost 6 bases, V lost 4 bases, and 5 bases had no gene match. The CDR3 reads CASSRDRWGQPQHF. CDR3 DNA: TGTGCCAGTAGTAGGGACAGGTGGGGTCAGCCCCAGCATTTT.

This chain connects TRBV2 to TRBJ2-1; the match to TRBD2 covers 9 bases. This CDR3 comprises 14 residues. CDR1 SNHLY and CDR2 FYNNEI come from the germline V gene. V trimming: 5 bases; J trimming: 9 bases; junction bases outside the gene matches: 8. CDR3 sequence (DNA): TGTGCCAGCAGTCTCCGGACTAGCGTTGGTGAGCAGTTCTTC. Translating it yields CASSLRTSVGEQFF.

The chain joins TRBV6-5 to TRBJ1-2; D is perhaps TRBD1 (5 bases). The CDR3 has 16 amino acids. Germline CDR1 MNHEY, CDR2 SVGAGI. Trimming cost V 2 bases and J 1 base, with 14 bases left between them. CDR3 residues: CASSYDSWDDNYGYTF. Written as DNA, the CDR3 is TGTGCCAGCAGTTACGACTCGTGGGACGATAACTATGGCTACACCTTC.

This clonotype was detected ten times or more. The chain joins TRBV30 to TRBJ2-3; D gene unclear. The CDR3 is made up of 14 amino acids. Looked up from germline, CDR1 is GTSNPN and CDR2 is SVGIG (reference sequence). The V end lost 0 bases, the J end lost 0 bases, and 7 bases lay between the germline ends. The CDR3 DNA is TGTGCCTGGAGTGTTGGTAGCAGCACAGATACGCAGTATTTT. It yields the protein CAWSVGSSTDTQYF. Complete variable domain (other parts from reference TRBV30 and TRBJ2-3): SQTIHQWPATLVQPVGSPLSLECTVEGTSNPNLYWYRQAAGRGLQLLFYSVGIGQISSEVPQNLSASRPQDRQFILSSKKLLLSDSGFYLCAWSVGSSTDTQYFGPGTRLTVL.

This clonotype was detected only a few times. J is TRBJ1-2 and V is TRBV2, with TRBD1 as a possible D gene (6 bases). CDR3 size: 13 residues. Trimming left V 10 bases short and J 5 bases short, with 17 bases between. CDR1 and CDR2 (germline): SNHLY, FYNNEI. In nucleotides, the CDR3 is TGTGCCATACTTACAGGGTATGGTTATGGCTACACCTTC. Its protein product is CAILTGYGYGYTF.

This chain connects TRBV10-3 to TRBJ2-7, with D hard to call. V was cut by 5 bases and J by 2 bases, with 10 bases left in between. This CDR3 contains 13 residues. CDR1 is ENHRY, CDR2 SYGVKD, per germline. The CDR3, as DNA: TGTGCCATCAGTACCACACGAACCTACGAGCAGTACTTC. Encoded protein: CAISTTRTYEQYF.

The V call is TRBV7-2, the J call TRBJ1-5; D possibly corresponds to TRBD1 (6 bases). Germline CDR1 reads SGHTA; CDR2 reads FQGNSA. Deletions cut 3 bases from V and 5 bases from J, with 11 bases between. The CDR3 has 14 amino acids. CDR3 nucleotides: TGTGCCAGCAGCTTTAGGGGGAAGGATCAGCCCCAGCATTTT. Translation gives CASSFRGKDQPQHF.

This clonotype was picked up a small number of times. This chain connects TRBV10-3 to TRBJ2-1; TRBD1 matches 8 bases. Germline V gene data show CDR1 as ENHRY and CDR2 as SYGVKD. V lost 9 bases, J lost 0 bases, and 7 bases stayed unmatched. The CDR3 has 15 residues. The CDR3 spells CAIGGQGSSYNEQFF. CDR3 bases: TGTGCCATAGGTGGACAGGGAAGCTCCTACAATGAGCAGTTCTTC.

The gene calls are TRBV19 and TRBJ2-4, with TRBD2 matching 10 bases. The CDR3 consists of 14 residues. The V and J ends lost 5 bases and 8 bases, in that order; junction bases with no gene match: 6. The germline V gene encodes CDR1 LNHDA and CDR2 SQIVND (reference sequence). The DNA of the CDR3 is TGTGCCAGTAGTGGAAGCGGGGGGGCTTACATTCAGTACTTC. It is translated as CASSGSGGAYIQYF.

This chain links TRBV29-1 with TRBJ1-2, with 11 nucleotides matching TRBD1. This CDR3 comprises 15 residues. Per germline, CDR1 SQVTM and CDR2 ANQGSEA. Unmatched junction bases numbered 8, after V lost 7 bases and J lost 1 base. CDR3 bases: TGCAGCGCTTACGGGACAGGGGGGAATAACTATGGCTACACCTTC. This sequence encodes CSAYGTGGNNYGYTF.